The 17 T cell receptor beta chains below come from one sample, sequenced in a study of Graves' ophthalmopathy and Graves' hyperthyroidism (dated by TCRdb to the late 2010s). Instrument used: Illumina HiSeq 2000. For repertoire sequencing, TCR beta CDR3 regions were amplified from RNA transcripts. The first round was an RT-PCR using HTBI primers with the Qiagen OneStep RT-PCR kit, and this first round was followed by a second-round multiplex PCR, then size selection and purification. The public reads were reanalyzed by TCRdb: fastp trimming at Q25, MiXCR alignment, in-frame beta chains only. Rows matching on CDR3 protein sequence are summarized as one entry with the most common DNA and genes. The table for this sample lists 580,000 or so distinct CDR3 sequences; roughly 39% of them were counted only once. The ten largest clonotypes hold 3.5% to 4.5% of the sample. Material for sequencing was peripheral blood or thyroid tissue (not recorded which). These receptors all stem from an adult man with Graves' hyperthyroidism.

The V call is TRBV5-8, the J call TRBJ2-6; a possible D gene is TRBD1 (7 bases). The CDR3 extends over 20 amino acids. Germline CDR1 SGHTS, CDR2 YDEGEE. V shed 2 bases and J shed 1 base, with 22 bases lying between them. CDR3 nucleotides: TGTGCCAGCAGCTTCGGGTTTCGCGGGACAGCTAATTCTGGGGCCAACGTCCTGACTTTC. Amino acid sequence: CASSFGFRGTANSGANVLTF. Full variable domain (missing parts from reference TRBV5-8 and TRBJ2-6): EAGVTQSPTHLIKTRGQQATLRCSPISGHTSVYWYQQALGLGLQFLLWYDEGEERNRGNFPPRFSGRQFPNYSSELNVNALELEDSALYLCASSFGFRGTANSGANVLTFGAGSRLTVL.

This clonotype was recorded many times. Here the CDR3 reads CASRPLFSGGWGETQYF. The CDR3 nucleotides are TGTGCCAGCAGACCACTCTTTAGCGGGGGGTGGGGAGAGACCCAGTACTTC. The chain is built from TRBV7-8 and TRBJ2-5; 10 nucleotides match TRBD2. In germline, CDR1 is SGHVS, CDR2 FQNEAQ. The CDR3 spans 17 residues. Unmatched junction bases numbered 14, after V lost 6 bases and J lost 4 bases.

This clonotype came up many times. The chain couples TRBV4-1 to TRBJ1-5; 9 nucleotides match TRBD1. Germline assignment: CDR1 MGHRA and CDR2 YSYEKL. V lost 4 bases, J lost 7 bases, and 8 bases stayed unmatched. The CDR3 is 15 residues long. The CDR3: CASSLGQGSRQPQHF. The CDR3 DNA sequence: TGCGCCAGCAGCCTCGGACAGGGGTCACGGCAGCCCCAGCATTTT.

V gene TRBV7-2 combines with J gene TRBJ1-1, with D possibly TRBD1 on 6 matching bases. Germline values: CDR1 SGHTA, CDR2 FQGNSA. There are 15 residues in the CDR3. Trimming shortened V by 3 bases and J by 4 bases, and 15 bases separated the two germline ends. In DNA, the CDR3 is TGTGCCAGCAGCTTTAGAAGGGGGGGGGGCACTGAAGCTTTCTTT. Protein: CASSFRRGGGTEAFF.

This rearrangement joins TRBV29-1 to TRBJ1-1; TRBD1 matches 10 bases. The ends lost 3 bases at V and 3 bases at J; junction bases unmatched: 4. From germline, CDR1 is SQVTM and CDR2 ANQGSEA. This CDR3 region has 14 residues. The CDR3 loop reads CSVEGQGTDTEAFF. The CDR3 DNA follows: TGCAGCGTTGAGGGACAGGGGACTGACACTGAAGCTTTCTTT.

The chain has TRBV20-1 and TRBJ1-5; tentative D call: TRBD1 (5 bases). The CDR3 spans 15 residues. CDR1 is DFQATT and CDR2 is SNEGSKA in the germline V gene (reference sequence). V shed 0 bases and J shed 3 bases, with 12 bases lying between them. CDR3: CSARDKGLSNQPQHF. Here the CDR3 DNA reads TGCAGTGCTAGAGATAAGGGACTTTCCAATCAGCCCCAGCATTTT.

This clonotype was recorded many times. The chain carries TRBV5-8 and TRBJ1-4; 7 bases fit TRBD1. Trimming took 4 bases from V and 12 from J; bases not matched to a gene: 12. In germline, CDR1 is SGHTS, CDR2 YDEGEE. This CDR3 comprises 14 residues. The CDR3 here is CASSPDRALVQLFF. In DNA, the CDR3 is TGTGCCAGCAGCCCAGACAGGGCCCTAGTACAACTGTTTTTT.

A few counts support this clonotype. CDR3 bases: TGTGCCAGCAGTTTCATGTGGCAGGACAATTCACCCCTCCACTTT. Amino acid sequence: CASSFMWQDNSPLHF. The chain has TRBV28 and TRBJ1-6; D remains unclear. Trimming cost V 3 bases and J 7 bases, with 13 bases left between them. CDR1 MDHEN and CDR2 SYDVKM come from the germline V gene. The CDR3 runs 15 residues.

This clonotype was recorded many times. The CDR3 DNA is TGCAGTGTTGGGCGACAAGAGACCCAGTACTTC. Its protein product is CSVGRQETQYF. The chain uses TRBV20-1 and TRBJ2-5; no clear D gene. The germline V and J ends were trimmed by 7 bases and 2 bases, with 8 bases remaining between them. Germline CDR1 is DFQATT and CDR2 is SNEGSKA (reference sequence). CDR3 length equals 11 residues.

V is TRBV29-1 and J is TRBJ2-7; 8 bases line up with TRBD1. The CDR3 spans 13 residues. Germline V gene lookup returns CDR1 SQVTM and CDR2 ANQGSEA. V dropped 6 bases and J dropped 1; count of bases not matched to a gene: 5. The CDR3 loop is CSVPGQDSYEQYF. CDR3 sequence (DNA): TGCAGCGTACCGGGACAGGATTCCTACGAGCAGTACTTC.

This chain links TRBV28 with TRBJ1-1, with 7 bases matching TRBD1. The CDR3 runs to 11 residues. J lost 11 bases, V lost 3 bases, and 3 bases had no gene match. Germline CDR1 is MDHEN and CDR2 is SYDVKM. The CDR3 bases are TGTGCCAGCAGTTTCACAGGGGTGGCTTTCTTT. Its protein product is CASSFTGVAFF.

The DNA of the CDR3 is TGCGCCAGCAGCTCGGGGGGACACTTGAACACTGAAGCTTTCTTT. Translated: CASSSGGHLNTEAFF. The rearrangement joins TRBV5-1 to TRBJ1-1; tentatively, D is TRBD1 (6 bases). V shed 3 bases and J shed 0 bases, with 12 bases lying between them. This CDR3 spans 15 amino acids. CDR1 is SGHRS, CDR2 YFSETQ, per germline.

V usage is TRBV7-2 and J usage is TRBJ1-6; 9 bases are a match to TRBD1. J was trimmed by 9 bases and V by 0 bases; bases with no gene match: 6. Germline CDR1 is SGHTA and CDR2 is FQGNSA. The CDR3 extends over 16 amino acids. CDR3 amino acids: CASSLAVRTGVSPLHF. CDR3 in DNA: TGTGCCAGCAGCTTAGCCGTGCGGACAGGGGTTTCACCCCTCCACTTT.

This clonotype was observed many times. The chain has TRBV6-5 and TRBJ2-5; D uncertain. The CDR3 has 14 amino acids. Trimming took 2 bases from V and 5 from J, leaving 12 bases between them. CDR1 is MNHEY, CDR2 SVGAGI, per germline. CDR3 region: CASSYGVNLETQYF. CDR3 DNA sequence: TGTGCCAGCAGTTACGGAGTCAACCTGGAGACCCAGTACTTC.

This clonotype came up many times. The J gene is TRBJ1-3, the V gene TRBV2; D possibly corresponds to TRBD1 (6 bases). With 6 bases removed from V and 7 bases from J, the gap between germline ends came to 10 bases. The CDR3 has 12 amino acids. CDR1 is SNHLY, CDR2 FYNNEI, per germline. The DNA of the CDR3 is TGTGCCAGCAGACAGGGTTGGAACACCATATATTTT. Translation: CASRQGWNTIYF.

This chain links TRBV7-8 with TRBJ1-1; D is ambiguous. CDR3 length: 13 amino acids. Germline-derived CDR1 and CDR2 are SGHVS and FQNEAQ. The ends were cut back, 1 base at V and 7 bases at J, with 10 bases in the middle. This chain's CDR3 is CASSLGLAGEAFF. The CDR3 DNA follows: TGTGCCAGCAGCTTAGGACTAGCGGGTGAAGCTTTCTTT. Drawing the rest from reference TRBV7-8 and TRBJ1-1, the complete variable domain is GAGVSQSPRYKVAKRGQDVALRCDPISGHVSLFWYQQALGQGPEFLTYFQNEAQLDKSGLPSDRFFAERPEGSVSTLKIQRTQQEDSAVYLCASSLGLAGEAFFGQGTRLTVV.

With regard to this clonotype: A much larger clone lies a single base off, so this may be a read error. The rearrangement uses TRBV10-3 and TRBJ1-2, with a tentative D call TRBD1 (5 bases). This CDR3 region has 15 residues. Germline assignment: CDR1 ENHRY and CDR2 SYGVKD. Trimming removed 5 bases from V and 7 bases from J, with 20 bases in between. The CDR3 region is CAISNTGTLDGGYTF. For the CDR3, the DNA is TGTGCCATCAGTAATACCGGGACCTTGGACGGTGGCTACACCTTC.